This T cell receptor beta chain was recovered during a study of preoperative IRX-2 immunotherapy in early breast cancer. This clone showed up just a few times. The treatment is: preoperative locoregional IRX-2 cytokine immunotherapy. Preoperative locoregional IRX-2 cytokine immunotherapy was tested in the phase Ib source study. CDR1 and CDR2 from the germline V gene are SGHNT and YENEEA. The length of the CDR3 is 15 residues. Trimming cost V 3 bases and J 5 bases, with 16 bases left between them. Repertoires were generated with immunoSEQ multiplex PCR, while TCRdb's copy carries only in-frame clones and drops some. The data hold roughly 93,000 clones, with roughly 88% observed a single time.

This clonotype was sampled from a human donor with breast cancer. The genes are TRBV11-3 and TRBJ1-1; D unclear. The sample here was tumor tissue, taken after IRX-2 immunotherapy. The CDR3 sequence: CASSLVGNPDTEAFF. The CDR3, as DNA: TGTGCCAGCAGCTTGGTTGGGAACCCCGATACTGAAGCTTTCTTT.